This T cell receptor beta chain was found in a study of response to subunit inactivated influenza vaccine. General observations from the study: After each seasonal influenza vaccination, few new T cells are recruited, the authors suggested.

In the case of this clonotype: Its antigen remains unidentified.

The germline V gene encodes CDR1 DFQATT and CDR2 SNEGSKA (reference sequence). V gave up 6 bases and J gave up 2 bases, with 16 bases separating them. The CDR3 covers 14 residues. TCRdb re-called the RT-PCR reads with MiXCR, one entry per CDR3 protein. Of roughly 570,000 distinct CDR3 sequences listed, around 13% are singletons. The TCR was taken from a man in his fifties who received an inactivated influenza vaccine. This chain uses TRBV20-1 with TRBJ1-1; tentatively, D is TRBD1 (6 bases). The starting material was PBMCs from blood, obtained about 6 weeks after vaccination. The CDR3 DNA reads TGCAGTGCAACGAACGGGGGCTTAAACACTGAAGCTTTCTTT. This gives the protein CSATNGGLNTEAFF.